This T cell receptor beta chain was sequenced in a study of cytotoxic CD8 clonotypes in ibrutinib-treated CLL. The CDR3 sequence is 14 residues long. Per the germline V gene, CDR1 is SGHDT and CDR2 is YYEEEE. V was clipped by 3 bases and J by 10 bases; unmatched bases: 6. Clones were read by immunoSEQ multiplex PCR, and TCRdb kept only the in-frame ones, dropping some. The repertoire holds some 130,000 clones, over 75% seen once, with roughly 2% in the top ten. The TCR comes from a human donor with chronic lymphocytic leukemia. The specimen comprised PBMCs, sampled after 24 months of ibrutinib treatment. The J gene is TRBJ2-1, the V gene TRBV5-6, with TRBD2 matching 11 bases. CDR3 nucleotides: TGTGCCAGCAGCTCCCCTAGCGGGGGGCCCGAGCAGTTCTTC. Translating gives CASSSPSGGPEQFF. The full variable domain, completed using reference TRBV5-6 and TRBJ2-1, is DAGVTQSPTHLIKTRGQQVTLRCSPKSGHDTVSWYQQALGQGPQFIFQYYEEEERQRGNFPDRFSGHQFPNYSSELNVNALLLGDSALYLCASSSPSGGPEQFFGPGTRLTVL.